One sample yielded the 8 T cell receptor beta chains listed below, sequenced in a study of T cell clones after liver transplantation. Assay used: immunoSEQ multiplex PCR; TCRdb lists only in-frame clones, some missing. The data contain 45,000 to 55,000 clones, roughly 83% of them seen just once; the ten biggest clones take up roughly 8%. Specimen: CD4+ T cells from blood, collected before liver transplant. These receptors were obtained from a human donor who received a liver transplant.

V usage is TRBV28 and J usage is TRBJ2-5, with TRBD1 matching over 7 bases. Germline V gene sequence: CDR1 MDHEN, CDR2 SYDVKM. The CDR3 spans 14 residues. V lost 6 bases, J lost 8 bases, and 12 bases stayed unmatched. The CDR3 nucleotides read TGTGCCAGCAGCTCCGGACAGGCCAAAAACACCCAGTACTTC. It codes for CASSSGQAKNTQYF. The whole variable domain, remainder taken from reference TRBV28 and TRBJ2-5, is DVKVTQSSRYLVKRTGEKVFLECVQDMDHENMFWYRQDPGLGLRLIYFSYDVKMKEKGDIPEGYSVSREKKERFSLILESASTNQTSMYLCASSSGQAKNTQYFGPGTRLLVL.

The V gene is TRBV19, the J gene TRBJ2-7; D ambiguous. Germline V lookup: CDR1 LNHDA, CDR2 SQIVND (reference sequence). This CDR3 has 12 amino acids. V gave up 5 bases and J gave up 2 bases, with 7 bases separating them. The CDR3 reads CASSSPTYEQYF. CDR3 nucleotide sequence: TGTGCCAGTAGTTCTCCAACCTACGAGCAGTACTTC.

This clone was found a few times. The V and J genes are TRBV5-1 and TRBJ2-1, with a tentative D call TRBD1 (6 bases). This CDR3 region has 16 residues. Germline V lookup: CDR1 SGHRS, CDR2 YFSETQ. The V and J ends lost 0 bases and 1 base respectively, with 11 bases between them. The CDR3 reads CASSLGLGGSYNEQFF. The CDR3 DNA is TGCGCCAGCAGCTTGGGATTAGGGGGATCCTACAATGAGCAGTTCTTC.

DNA for the CDR3: TGTGCCAGCAGCGTAGGGAGGAGGGGGCCTCAAGAGACCCAGTACTTC. Encoded protein: CASSVGRRGPQETQYF. This chain links TRBV9 with TRBJ2-5; possibly TRBD1 for D (7 bases). This CDR3 comprises 16 residues. CDR1 and CDR2 from the germline V gene are SGDLS and YYNGEE. Trimming pared 0 bases from V and 2 bases from J, leaving 14 bases between. Full variable domain (rest looked up from reference TRBV9 and TRBJ2-5): DSGVTQTPKHLITATGQRVTLRCSPRSGDLSVYWYQQSLDQGLQFLIQYYNGEERAKGNILERFSAQQFPDLHSELNLSSLELGDSALYFCASSVGRRGPQETQYFGPGTRLLVL.

The CDR3 spells CASSSGGAGGMNTQYF. DNA for the CDR3: TGTGCCAGCAGCTCGGGTGGAGCGGGAGGGATGAATACGCAGTATTTT. The rearrangement uses TRBV25-1 and TRBJ2-3, with 10 nucleotides matching TRBD2. The V and J ends lost 6 bases and 7 bases, in that order; junction bases with no gene match: 13. Germline values: CDR1 MGHDK, CDR2 SYGVNS. The CDR3 length is 16 residues.

V usage is TRBV9 and J usage is TRBJ2-1; 10 bases are a match to TRBD1. Per the germline V gene, CDR1 is SGDLS and CDR2 is YYNGEE. CDR3 size: 15 residues. V was pared by 2 bases and J by 8 bases, with 7 bases of the junction left unmatched. This CDR3 is CASSVSPGTGDEQFF. DNA for the CDR3: TGTGCCAGCAGCGTCAGTCCCGGGACAGGGGATGAGCAGTTCTTC.

The chain has TRBV11-2 and TRBJ2-6, with D perhaps TRBD1 or TRBD2 (6 bases each). Germline assignment: CDR1 SGHAT and CDR2 FQNNGV. V gave up 1 base and J gave up 1 base, with 14 bases separating them. The CDR3 is 18 amino acids. The DNA for the CDR3 is TGTGCCAGCAGCTTAGGTGTGGGGGGCGTTTCTGGGGCCAACGTCCTGACTTTC. Translated: CASSLGVGGVSGANVLTF.

The CDR3 nucleotides read TGTGCCAGCAAAAACCCGGGGGCCGCCTACGAGCAGTACTTC. Translated: CASKNPGAAYEQYF. The J gene is TRBJ2-7, the V gene TRBV19; possibly TRBD1 or TRBD2 for D (6 bases each). Germline CDR1 reads LNHDA; CDR2 reads SQIVND (reference sequence). The V end lost 9 bases, the J end lost 2 bases, and 17 bases lay between the germline ends. The CDR3 sequence is 14 residues long. Full variable domain (rest looked up from reference TRBV19 and TRBJ2-7): DGGITQSPKYLFRKEGQNVTLSCEQNLNHDAMYWYRQDPGQGLRLIYYSQIVNDFQKGDIAEGYSVSREKKESFPLTVTSAQKNPTAFYLCASKNPGAAYEQYFGPGTRLTVT.